This T cell receptor (beta chain) was recorded in a study of spatial heterogeneity in lung cancer. About the research overall: Raw sequencing reads included, on average, more than ten appearances of each unique TCR and UMI combination.

Time point noted: sample taken at primary tumor resection. Whole RNA came from tumor, nontumor lung or frozen PBMC and was sequenced without being sorted. The V and J ends lost 2 bases and 3 bases respectively, with 7 bases between them. The CDR3 is 13 residues long. Germline V gives CDR1 SGHVS, CDR2 FNYEAQ. TCRdb recomputed calls from the 5' RACE reads with MiXCR, one row per CDR3 protein. This sample has fewer than 20,000 distinct CDR3 sequences, with around 20% found just once. This clonotype was detected many times. The chain carries TRBV7-6 and TRBJ2-5; D gene ambiguous. The TCR comes from a male donor with early-stage non-small cell lung cancer. Specimen: PBMCs, collected at surgery. CDR3: CASSLWAEETQYF. CDR3 DNA sequence: TGTGCCAGCAGCTTATGGGCCGAAGAGACCCAGTACTTC.